This TCR beta chain was captured by sequencing in a study of cytomegalovirus exposure and HLA in healthy donors. Study context: Findings of an earlier analysis included under 140 million unique TCR beta sequences from roughly 200 million T cells. Notes on the study in general: A list of 150 to 200 TCR beta chains associated with cytomegalovirus was given. Immune exposure information comprised only CMV serostatus. Data from an earlier analysis indicated that most TCR beta V segments were productive either about 87% or about 30% of the time.

Regarding this clone: What it binds is not known.

V gave up 4 bases and J gave up 8 bases, with 16 bases separating them. Germline values: CDR1 SGHRS, CDR2 YFSETQ. The CDR3 extends over 13 amino acids. Primers for the PCR totalled 60 Vbeta and 13 Jbeta. The table came from immunoSEQ multiplex PCR; TCRdb's copy has only in-frame clones and leaves some out. The repertoire table contains some 200,000 clones. This receptor was obtained from a young man in good health and CMV-seronegative. Sample: PBMCs. V gene TRBV5-1 combines with J gene TRBJ2-7; TRBD2 might be the D (6 bases). CDR3 amino acids: CASSPGDQGKQYF. The CDR3 nucleotides read TGCGCCAGCAGCCCGGGGGACCAGGGTAAGCAGTACTTC. Combining the CDR3 with reference TRBV5-1 and TRBJ2-7 gives the whole variable domain KAGVTQTPRYLIKTRGQQVTLSCSPISGHRSVSWYQQTPGQGLQFLFEYFSETQRNKGNFPGRFSGRQFSNSRSEMNVSTLELGDSALYLCASSPGDQGKQYFGPGTRLTVT.